The following is a T cell receptor (beta chain) sequence with its context. The target of this receptor is not known. No base quality values were provided; no much bigger clone lies one nucleotide off. This sample was included in a study of Tregs in tolerant kidney transplant recipients (dated by TCRdb to about 2019). Study-wide context: The study used TCRbeta sequencing to identify donor-specific regulatory T cells before combined kidney and bone marrow transplantation, then tracked those cells after transplant. Points the paper makes about the study in general: The study was constrained by small patient numbers, and validation of the findings is required in larger populations and under other immunosuppression protocols. Although technical replication error seemed to be minimal, the question of biological reproducibility was not addressed directly. The most biologically relevant and donor-specific TCRbeta repertoire appeared to be identified by expanding Tregs with activated donor B cells. In tolerant patients, donor-specific Tregs expanded more than Tregs overall, which suggests antigen-driven rather than nonspecific expansion. PCR primers changed over time for some patients, so nucleotide-level comparison across those patients' samples was not possible.

Transplants used related donors with nonmyeloablative bone marrow transplantation; mixed chimerism was transient in the human trials. Thawed PBMCs were FACS-sorted into unstimulated Tregs (CD4+CD25+CD127-), CD4+ non-Tregs (CD4+CD25-), CD4 cells and CD8 cells. Patients were a few combined kidney and bone marrow transplant recipients from the ITN036ST trial, and only these trial subjects had samples available. Healthy control blood was separated into PBMCs by Ficoll density gradient and cryopreserved, and patient PBMCs were collected both before and after transplant. Genomic DNA was extracted from sorted cells with the QIAGEN DNeasy Blood and Tissue Kit for TCRbeta CDR3 sequencing. High-throughput TCRbeta CDR3 sequencing, including PCR amplification with bias correction and internal controls, was performed commercially through immunoSEQ. Regarding the original processing steps: A unique productive TCRbeta sequence was defined by the CDR3 nucleotide sequence when primers matched, and otherwise by the CDR3 amino acid sequence together with the Vbeta and Jbeta genes. To correct for sorting error, sequences found in more than one sorted population at a frequency ratio of 2:1 or less were discarded, and the remaining shared sequences were assigned to the population with the higher frequency. Sequences were defined as donor-reactive when expanded at least 5-fold in CFSE-low cells versus unstimulated cells and present at a frequency of at least 0.01% in CFSE-low cells. Repertoire divergence was quantified by Jensen-Shannon divergence using the top 100 TCRbeta sequences ranked by frequency. For samples with multiple sequencing runs, sorting error was corrected in each run separately before the runs were combined. The clones in this table, taken by TCRdb from immuneACCESS, are in-frame only. Not every clone is retained; where verified, under half of the shortfall comes from an unresolved V gene, and the cause of the rest is unknown. The V and J calls and clone size come from that table; D and trimming were worked out from the DNA. This sample lists 74,000 or so clones; roughly nine tenths were detected once. The ten largest clones represent 1.5% to 2% of the sample.

Taken from cysteine to phenylalanine, the CDR3 has 21 residues. This entry keeps only the CDR3 DNA: 63 bases, framed from base 1. Taken from the germline V gene, the CDR1 and CDR2 loops are LGHNA and YSLEER. V loses 0 bases at its end and J loses 0 bases; junction bases beyond the gene matches: 16. This clonotype was obtained from a human patient who received a combined kidney and bone marrow transplant. Some T cells present after a transplant may be cells of the graft donor. The sequence is built from TRBV4-3 and TRBJ2-3; the central 9 bases match TRBD2. The sample here was CD4+ T cells from blood (PBMCs), taken 24 months after the transplant. CDR3 reads: CASSQEGGASRLAVSTDTQYF. In nucleotide form, the sequence is TGCGCCAGCAGCCAAGAAGGAGGGGCCTCGAGACTAGCGGTCAGCACAGATACGCAGTATTTT.